The clone carrying this TCR beta chain was picked up a small number of times. Antigen unknown. Each donor (without exception) was a healthy Caucasian. This specimen belongs to a study of identical twins. Study-level findings and limits: Where out-of-frame alpha sequences were twin-shared, they showed excess low generation probability. Clonotypes of the beta chain that were abundant in cord blood carried fewer insertions (memory repertoires showed none).

Through template switching, a universal primer site was introduced, and the cDNA contained unique molecular identifiers. TCRdb re-derived calls from the 5' RACE reads in MiXCR, one entry per CDR3 protein. The sample shows some 630,000 distinct CDR3 sequences, around 7.4% of them seen only once. These data also formed part of another study, on yellow fever vaccine responses in identical twins.

Sequencing was performed on PBMCs. This receptor was taken from a woman under 30 in good health.

DNA of the CDR3: TGTGCCAGCAGCCGCGGGACAGCTTTTAATTCACCCCTCCACTTT. Its translation is CASSRGTAFNSPLHF. This chain uses TRBV13 with TRBJ1-6, with 7 bases identical to TRBD1. V lost 5 bases, J lost 6 bases, and 7 bases stayed unmatched. The CDR3 runs 15 residues. The germline V gene encodes CDR1 PRHDT and CDR2 FYEKMQ (reference sequence).